Described below is a single T cell receptor beta chain sequence and its context. The target antigen is unknown. V was trimmed by 1 base and J by 2 bases, leaving 9 bases between them. Germline V gene sequence: CDR1 SGHAT, CDR2 FQDESV (reference sequence). The CDR3 consists of 15 residues. What was sequenced were expressed TCRB transcripts, since all of the isolated RNA had been reverse transcribed. Samples of naive, central memory and regulatory T cells yielded a mean of around 3.8 million reads. TCRdb's copy holds only in-frame clones and misses some; the assay was immunoSEQ multiplex PCR. The sample holds around 260,000 clones, approximately 20% seen once. This record belongs to a study of beta chain features in type 1 diabetes. The overall study: Sorted cell examination encompassed over 90,000,000 cells across all samples.

General study results and limits: Among all four CD4+ subsets, Type 1 diabetes patients had TCRB CDR3s that were moderately but significantly shorter. The study found fewer insertions and more deletions at VDJ junctions in type 1 diabetes patients. It was not settled here whether HLA type affects TCRB rearrangement.

The chain links TRBV11-1 to TRBJ2-1; maybe TRBD2 (5 bases). The source material was naive CD4+ T cells from blood. This sequence originates from a woman aged 40-49 years with type 1 diabetes. The CDR3 reads CASSLGGGPYNEQFF. CDR3 bases: TGTGCCAGCAGCTTAGGCGGAGGCCCCTACAATGAGCAGTTCTTC.